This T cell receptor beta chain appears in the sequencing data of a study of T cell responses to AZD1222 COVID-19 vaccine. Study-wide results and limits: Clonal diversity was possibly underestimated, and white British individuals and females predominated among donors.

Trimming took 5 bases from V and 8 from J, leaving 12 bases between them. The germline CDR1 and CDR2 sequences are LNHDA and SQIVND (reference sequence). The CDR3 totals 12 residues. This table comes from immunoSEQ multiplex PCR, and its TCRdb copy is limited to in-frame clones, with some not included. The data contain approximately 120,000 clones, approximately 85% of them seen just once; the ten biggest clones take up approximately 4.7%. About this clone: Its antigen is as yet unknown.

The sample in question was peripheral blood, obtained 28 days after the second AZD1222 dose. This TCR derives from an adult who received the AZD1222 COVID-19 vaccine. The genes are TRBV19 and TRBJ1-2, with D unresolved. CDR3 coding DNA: TGTGCCAGTAGTTCCCCACGCCTCGGCTACACCTTC. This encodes CASSSPRLGYTF.